What follows are 7 T cell receptor beta chains derived from one specimen sequenced in a study of T-cell memory formation after mild COVID-19. TCRdb used MiXCR to reprocess the 5' RACE reads, holding one entry per CDR3 protein. The sample lists a few hundred thousand distinct CDR3 sequences, about 16% occurring once. Sequences were obtained from PBMCs or a T cell subset sorted from them (not recorded which). The receptors originated from a man between 18 and 29 years old who had mild COVID-19 (a few samples of this study predate the infection). Cell type and time point are not known.

CDR3 nucleotide sequence: TGTGCCAGCAGCCCGGACAGGCTGAGCTCTGGAAACACCATATATTTT. Its protein is CASSPDRLSSGNTIYF. This chain connects TRBV7-9 to TRBJ1-3; 7 bases line up with TRBD1. CDR3 length equals 16 residues. Germline V CDR1 and CDR2: SEHNR, FQNEAQ (reference sequence). The trim removed 5 bases at V and 0 bases at J, leaving 7 bases unmatched.

This clonotype was picked up a small number of times. The J gene is TRBJ2-3, the V gene TRBV29-1; the match to TRBD1 covers 8 bases. The CDR3 consists of 13 residues. The germline gives CDR1 SQVTM, CDR2 ANQGSEA. V shed 4 bases and J 3 bases; nucleotides not matched to a gene: 3. This chain's CDR3 is CSVVGQATDTQYF. The CDR3 bases are TGCAGCGTTGTGGGACAGGCGACAGATACGCAGTATTTT.

This clonotype was found a few times. This chain uses TRBV7-6 with TRBJ2-3, with D possibly matching TRBD2 (5 bases). Trimming stripped 4 bases from V and 6 bases from J, with 14 bases between. The CDR3 has 14 residues. Germline V gene data show CDR1 as SGHVS and CDR2 as FNYEAQ. Written as DNA, the CDR3 is TGTGCCAGCAGCTACAGAGGGTACGCCGATACGCAGTATTTT. This encodes CASSYRGYADTQYF.

The rearrangement joins TRBV4-2 to TRBJ2-3; 13 bases are a match to TRBD2. The CDR3 contains 16 residues. Unmatched junction bases numbered 7, after V lost 3 bases and J lost 7 bases. Germline V lookup: CDR1 LGHNA, CDR2 YNFKEQ. This chain's CDR3 is CASSHDTSGGAYTQYF. The CDR3 DNA sequence: TGTGCCAGCAGCCATGATACTAGCGGGGGGGCATATACGCAGTATTTT.

The chain links TRBV6-6 to TRBJ2-7, with D tentatively TRBD2 (6 bases). V was cut by 6 bases and J by 1 base, with 13 bases left in between. Germline CDR1 and CDR2: MNHNY and SVGAGI (reference sequence). CDR3 size: 14 residues. The DNA of the CDR3 is TGTGCCAGCAGGTTGGTTGGGGGGTCCTACGAGCAGTACGTC. Its translation is CASRLVGGSYEQYV.

This clonotype was counted between two and nine times. This chain uses TRBV12-3 or TRBV12-4 with TRBJ1-4; 9 bases are a match to TRBD1. This CDR3 comprises 14 residues. V was clipped by 6 bases and J by 7 bases; unmatched bases: 6. The CDR3 loop reads CASRGYRGREKLFF. The CDR3 DNA is TGTGCCAGCAGGGGATACAGGGGGCGTGAAAAACTGTTTTTT.

At least ten counts were recorded for this clonotype. The chain links TRBV5-1 to TRBJ1-1; tentatively, D is TRBD1 (6 bases). The CDR3 has 13 amino acids. V shed 5 bases and J shed 5 bases, with 13 bases lying between them. CDR1 and CDR2 from the germline V gene are SGHRS and YFSETQ. The CDR3 region has the DNA TGCGCCAGCAGATTTACAGGGTGGACTGAAGCTTTCTTT. Translation gives CASRFTGWTEAFF.